These T cell receptor beta chains were read from a single sample in a study of cytomegalovirus exposure and HLA in healthy donors. Sequencing was performed with immunoSEQ multiplex PCR; in TCRdb, only in-frame clones are kept and a portion is missing. The data show 200,000 to 250,000 clones, over 75% seen once. The sample was PBMCs. The source of these receptors is a woman between 25 and 40 years old in good health and CMV-seronegative. Both conserved end residues are part of each CDR3. The D gene is left open where the match is weak. Size tells how often a clone was seen (once, few, many) or the class of an expanded clone, and some rows leave it out.

V: TRBV28
size: NA
J: TRBJ2-1
D: TRBD2
DNA: TGTGCCAGCAGTTCCGACCCCGGGACTAGCGGGAAGCATGAGCAGTTCTTC
CDR3: CASSSDPGTSGKHEQFF

V: TRBV5-1
size: NA
J: TRBJ2-2
D: TRBD1
DNA: TGCGCCAGCAGCTTGTCCTACACTGGGACAGCTCGAATGGGAAGTCGTGCCGGGGAGCTGTTTTTT
CDR3: CASSLSYTGTARMGSRAGELFF

V: TRBV6-1
size: NA
J: TRBJ2-3
D: NA
DNA: TGTGCCAGCAGTGAAACTATCGCTAGCACAGATACGCAGTATTTT
CDR3: CASSETIASTDTQYF

V: TRBV27
size: NA
J: TRBJ2-6
D: TRBD2
DNA: TGTGCCAGCAGTGTGCTAGCGGGGGTCTCTGGGGCCAACGTCCTGACTTTC
CDR3: CASSVLAGVSGANVLTF

V: TRBV19
size: NA
J: TRBJ2-7
D: NA
DNA: TGTGCTTCCCGAGGGGGCTACGAGCAGTACTTC
CDR3: CASRGGYEQYF

V: TRBV30
size: NA
J: TRBJ2-7
D: TRBD1
DNA: TGTGCCTCGCACAGGGGGCCTTACGAGCAGTACTTC
CDR3: CASHRGPYEQYF

V: TRBV27
size: NA
J: TRBJ2-1
D: NA
DNA: TGTGCCAGCAGTTTAGGGGCGTACAATGAGCAGTTCTTC
CDR3: CASSLGAYNEQFF

V: TRBV13
size: few
J: TRBJ2-1
D: NA
DNA: TGTGCCAGCAGCCCAGGGGGGTCAGTAGCGGATGTCTACAATGAGCAGTTCTTC
CDR3: CASSPGGSVADVYNEQFF

V: TRBV30
size: NA
J: TRBJ2-2
D: TRBD1
DNA: TGTGCCTGGAACAGGGGGGTTACCGGGGAGCTGTTTTTT
CDR3: CAWNRGVTGELFF

V: TRBV11-3
size: NA
J: TRBJ1-1
D: TRBD1
DNA: TGTGCCAGCAGCTCGACAGGGGTGCACACTGAAGCTTTCTTT
CDR3: CASSSTGVHTEAFF

V: TRBV2
size: NA
J: TRBJ1-5
D: NA
DNA: TGTGCCAGCAGTGTTTACAGGGACAATCGCAATCAGCCCCAGCATTTT
CDR3: CASSVYRDNRNQPQHF

V: TRBV6-5
size: NA
J: TRBJ1-6
D: NA
DNA: TGTGCCAGCAGTCGAACAGATACTTATTCACCCCTCCACTTT
CDR3: CASSRTDTYSPLHF

V: TRBV29-1
size: NA
J: TRBJ2-5
D: NA
DNA: TGCAGCGTGCAACGGTCGATGGCCCAGTACTTC
CDR3: CSVQRSMAQYF

V: TRBV11-2
size: NA
J: TRBJ2-7
D: NA
DNA: TGTGCCAGCAGCTCGTACAGGGTAGGGTACTTC
CDR3: CASSSYRVGYF

V: TRBV9
size: NA
J: TRBJ1-2
D: NA
DNA: TGTGCCAGCAGCGTAGGTTCAGGGTTTAACTATGGCTACCCCTTC
CDR3: CASSVGSGFNYGYPF

V: TRBV18
size: NA
J: TRBJ2-2
D: NA
DNA: TGTGCCAGCTCACCTCCACCTGACAGGCGTCGTTACACCGGGGAGCTGTTTTTT
CDR3: CASSPPPDRRRYTGELFF

V: TRBV9
size: NA
J: TRBJ1-2
D: NA
DNA: TGTGCCAGCAGCCAATCCGGACAATTTGGAGGCTACACCTTC
CDR3: CASSQSGQFGGYTF

V: TRBV9
size: once
J: TRBJ2-3
D: NA
DNA: TGTGCCAGCAGCGTTAACACAGATACGCAGTATTTT
CDR3: CASSVNTDTQYF

V: TRBV29-1
size: NA
J: TRBJ2-2
D: NA
DNA: TGCAGCGTTGGTAGGGGTACCGGGGAGCTGTTTTTT
CDR3: CSVGRGTGELFF

V: TRBV15
size: few
J: TRBJ2-7
D: TRBD2
DNA: TGTGCCACCAGCAGAGAACGGGAGGGCCTCGCGCAGTACTTC
CDR3: CATSREREGLAQYF

V: TRBV4-1
size: NA
J: TRBJ2-3
D: NA
DNA: TGCGCCAGCAGCCAAGTACCGGGGCTAGCGACAAGCACAGATACGCAGTATTTT
CDR3: CASSQVPGLATSTDTQYF

V: TRBV6-4
size: NA
J: TRBJ2-2
D: NA
DNA: TGTGCCAGCAGTGTGGGGCGGAACACCGGGGAGCTGTTTTTT
CDR3: CASSVGRNTGELFF

V: TRBV9
size: NA
J: TRBJ1-1
D: NA
DNA: TGTGCCAGCAGCGTGGAGGGGAACATGAACACTGAAGCTTTCTTT
CDR3: CASSVEGNMNTEAFF

V: TRBV13
size: few
J: TRBJ2-3
D: NA
DNA: TGTGCCAGCAGCCCCGACGAGGGGGAGACCACAGATACGCAGTATTTT
CDR3: CASSPDEGETTDTQYF

V: TRBV14
size: NA
J: TRBJ2-2
D: NA
DNA: TGTGCCAGCAGCCAAGGGGTGGATATCGGGAGCACCGGGGAGCTGTTTTTT
CDR3: CASSQGVDIGSTGELFF

V: TRBV4-1
size: once
J: TRBJ2-7
D: NA
DNA: TGCGCCAGCAGCCAAGATAGCCGACTTCCACACTACGAGCAGTACTTC
CDR3: CASSQDSRLPHYEQYF

V: TRBV12-5
size: NA
J: TRBJ1-1
D: TRBD1
DNA: TGTGCTAGTGGTTCCCCCTACAGGGGTACTGAAGCTTTCTTT
CDR3: CASGSPYRGTEAFF